The present entry profiles one T cell receptor beta chain with its context. Its antigen is currently unknown. This entry comes from a study of identical twins. All donors were healthy Caucasians. Trimming at V came to 6 bases and at J to 7 bases, leaving 6 bases not matched to a gene. Germline V gene sequence: CDR1 SGHTA, CDR2 FQGNSA. The CDR3 is 13 residues long. With template switching, a universal primer site was added, and the cDNA carried unique molecular identifiers. TCRdb reprocessed the 5' RACE reads with MiXCR, giving one entry per CDR3 protein. The table has roughly 1.6 million distinct CDR3 sequences, 25% to 35% seen once. Study findings and constraints: Twins' excess sharing was less marked for out-of-frame beta sequences.

The source material was cord blood. The chain combines TRBV7-2 with TRBJ2-3; TRBD1 matches 8 bases. This receptor was identified in a newborn girl in good health. The CDR3 here is CASRQDRANTQYF. CDR3 nucleotide sequence: TGTGCCAGCAGGCAGGACAGGGCAAATACGCAGTATTTT.